Sequencing of this T cell receptor beta chain was carried out in a study of T cell repertoires in cytomegalovirus infection. A word on this clonotype: What it recognizes is unknown.

TCRdb re-called the reads with MiXCR, one entry per CDR3 protein. The profile shows about 110,000 distinct CDR3 sequences, roughly 39% of them singletons. CDR3 length: 12 amino acids. V lost 3 bases and J lost 2, with 7 bases in between. Germline values: CDR1 SQVTM, CDR2 ANQGSEA. The rearrangement links TRBV29-1 to TRBJ1-2; D might be TRBD1 (5 bases). The sequencing used CD8+ T cells from cultured PBMCs, collected from culture after CMV antigen stimulation. The sequence derives from a human donor in good health (CMV status not recorded). Some clones in this sample may be carry-over from other donors' samples. CDR3: CSVDTGNYGYTF. CDR3 nucleotide sequence: TGCAGCGTTGATACAGGAAACTATGGCTACACCTTC.